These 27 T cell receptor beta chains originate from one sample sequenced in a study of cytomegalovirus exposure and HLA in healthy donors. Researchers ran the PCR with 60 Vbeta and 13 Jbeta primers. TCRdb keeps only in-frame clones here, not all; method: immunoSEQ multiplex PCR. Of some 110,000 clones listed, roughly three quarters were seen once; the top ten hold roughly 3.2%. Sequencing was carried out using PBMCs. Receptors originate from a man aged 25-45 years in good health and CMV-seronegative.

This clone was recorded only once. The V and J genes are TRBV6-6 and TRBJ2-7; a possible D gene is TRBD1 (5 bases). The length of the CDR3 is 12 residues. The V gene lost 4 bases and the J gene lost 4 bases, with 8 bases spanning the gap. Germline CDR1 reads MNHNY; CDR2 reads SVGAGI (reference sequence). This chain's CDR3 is CASSLTEYEQYF. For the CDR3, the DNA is TGTGCCAGCAGTTTGACAGAGTACGAGCAGTACTTC.

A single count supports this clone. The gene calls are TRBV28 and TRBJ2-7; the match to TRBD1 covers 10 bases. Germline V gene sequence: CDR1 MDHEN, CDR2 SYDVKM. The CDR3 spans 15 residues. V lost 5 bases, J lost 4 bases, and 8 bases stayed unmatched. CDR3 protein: CASSPTTGGIYEQYF. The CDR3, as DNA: TGTGCCAGCAGTCCAACGACAGGGGGCATTTACGAGCAGTACTTC.

The CDR3 nucleotides are TGTGCCAGTAGTCCAGGGCCCATCAGCCCCCAGCATTTT. This sequence encodes CASSPGPISPQHF. This chain links TRBV19 with TRBJ1-5; tentatively, D is TRBD1 (5 bases). The CDR3 is 13 amino acids. V lost 5 bases and J 10 bases, leaving 15 bases between the germline ends. CDR1 and CDR2 from the germline V gene are LNHDA and SQIVND (reference sequence).

CDR3 nucleotide sequence: TGTGCCAGCAGCTTGGGAGCGGGAGTAAGCACAGATACGCAGTATTTT. Translation: CASSLGAGVSTDTQYF. This chain connects TRBV5-4 to TRBJ2-3, with 8 bases fitting TRBD2. The CDR3 spans 16 residues. V was clipped by 0 bases and J by 0 bases; unmatched bases: 3. The germline V gene encodes CDR1 SGHNT and CDR2 YYREEE (reference sequence). The whole variable domain, remainder taken from reference TRBV5-4 and TRBJ2-3, is ETGVTQSPTHLIKTRGQQVTLRCSSQSGHNTVSWYQQALGQGPQFIFQYYREEENGRGNFPPRFSGLQFPNYSSELNVNALELDDSALYLCASSLGAGVSTDTQYFGPGTRLTVL.

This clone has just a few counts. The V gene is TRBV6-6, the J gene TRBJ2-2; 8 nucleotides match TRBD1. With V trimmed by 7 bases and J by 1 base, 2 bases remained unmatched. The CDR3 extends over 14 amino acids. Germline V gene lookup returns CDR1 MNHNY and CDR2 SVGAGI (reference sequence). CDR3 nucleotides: TGTGCCAGCACCGGGACAGGGAACACCGGGGAGCTGTTTTTT. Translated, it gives CASTGTGNTGELFF.

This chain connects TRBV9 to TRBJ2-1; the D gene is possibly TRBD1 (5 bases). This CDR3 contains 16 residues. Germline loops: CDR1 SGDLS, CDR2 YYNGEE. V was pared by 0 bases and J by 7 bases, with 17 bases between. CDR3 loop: CASSVGPGQGPNEQFF. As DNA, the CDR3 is TGTGCCAGCAGCGTAGGCCCTGGGCAGGGCCCGAATGAGCAGTTCTTC.

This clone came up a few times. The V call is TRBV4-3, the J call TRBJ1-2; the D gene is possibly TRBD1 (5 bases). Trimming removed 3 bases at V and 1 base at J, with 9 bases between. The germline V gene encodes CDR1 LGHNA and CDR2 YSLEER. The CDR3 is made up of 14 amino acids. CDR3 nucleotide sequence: TGCGCCAGCAGCCATGAGACAGATAACTATGGCTACACCTTC. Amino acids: CASSHETDNYGYTF.

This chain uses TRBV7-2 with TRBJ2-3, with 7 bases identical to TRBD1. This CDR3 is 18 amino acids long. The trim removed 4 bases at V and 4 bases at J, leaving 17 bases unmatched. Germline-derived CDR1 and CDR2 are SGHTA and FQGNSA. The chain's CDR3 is CASSYPPGTDRESDTQYF. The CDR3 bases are TGTGCCAGCAGCTATCCCCCCGGGACCGACAGGGAATCAGATACGCAGTATTTT.

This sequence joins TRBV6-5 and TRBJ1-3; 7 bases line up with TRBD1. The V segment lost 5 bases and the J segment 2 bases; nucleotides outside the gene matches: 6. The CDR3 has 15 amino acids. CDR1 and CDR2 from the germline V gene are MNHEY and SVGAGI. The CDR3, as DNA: TGTGCCAGCAGTCGGGACAGTATCCCTGGAAACACCATATATTTT. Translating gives CASSRDSIPGNTIYF.

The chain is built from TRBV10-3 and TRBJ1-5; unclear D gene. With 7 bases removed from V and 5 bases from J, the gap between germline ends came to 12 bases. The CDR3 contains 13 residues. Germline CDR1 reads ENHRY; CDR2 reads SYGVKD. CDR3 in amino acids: CAIKRSVDQPQHF. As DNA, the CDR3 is TGTGCCATCAAGAGGTCAGTAGATCAGCCCCAGCATTTT.

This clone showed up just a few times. The CDR3 sequence: CASSPGQGVGYTF. The CDR3 region has the DNA TGTGCCAGCTCACCCGGACAGGGGGTAGGCTACACCTTC. J is TRBJ1-2 and V is TRBV18, with 10 bases matching TRBD1. This CDR3 spans 13 amino acids. Germline V gene lookup returns CDR1 KGHSH and CDR2 LQKENI. V lost 3 bases to trimming and J lost 8 bases; unmatched junction nucleotides: 3.

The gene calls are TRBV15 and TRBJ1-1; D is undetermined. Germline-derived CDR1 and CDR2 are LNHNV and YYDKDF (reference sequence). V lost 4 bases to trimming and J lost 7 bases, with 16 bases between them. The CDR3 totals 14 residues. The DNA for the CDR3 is TGTGCCACCAGCACCTTAATCATGTACAGTGAAGCTTTCTTT. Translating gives CATSTLIMYSEAFF. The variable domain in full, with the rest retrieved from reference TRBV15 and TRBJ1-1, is DAMVIQNPRYQVTQFGKPVTLSCSQTLNHNVMYWYQQKSSQAPKLLFHYYDKDFNNEADTPDNFQSRRPNTSFCFLDIRSPGLGDTAMYLCATSTLIMYSEAFFGQGTRLTVV.

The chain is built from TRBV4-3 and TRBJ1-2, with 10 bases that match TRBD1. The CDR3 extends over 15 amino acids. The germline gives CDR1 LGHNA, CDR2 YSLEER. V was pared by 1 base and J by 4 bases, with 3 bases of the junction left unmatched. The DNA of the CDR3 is TGCGCCAGCAGCCAAGTGGGACAGGGGTCCTATGGCTACACCTTC. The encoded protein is CASSQVGQGSYGYTF.

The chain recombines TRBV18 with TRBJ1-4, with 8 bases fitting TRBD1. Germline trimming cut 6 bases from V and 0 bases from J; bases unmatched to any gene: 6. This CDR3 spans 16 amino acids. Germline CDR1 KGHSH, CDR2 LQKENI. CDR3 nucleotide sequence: TGTGCCAGCTCCCGCGGACAGGGTGCAACTAATGAAAAACTGTTTTTT. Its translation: CASSRGQGATNEKLFF.

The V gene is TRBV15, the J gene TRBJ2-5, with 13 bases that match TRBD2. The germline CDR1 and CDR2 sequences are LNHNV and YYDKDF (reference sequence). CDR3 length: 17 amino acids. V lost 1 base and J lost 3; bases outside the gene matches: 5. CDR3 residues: CATSRGGGLAGEETQYF. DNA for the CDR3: TGTGCCACCAGCAGAGGGGGCGGACTAGCGGGAGAAGAGACCCAGTACTTC.

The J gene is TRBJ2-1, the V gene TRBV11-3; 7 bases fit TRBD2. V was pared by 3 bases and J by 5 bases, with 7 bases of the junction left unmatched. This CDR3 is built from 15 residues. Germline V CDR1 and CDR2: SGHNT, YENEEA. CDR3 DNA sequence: TGTGCCAGCAGCTTGGGTCGGGAGGTTAACAATGAGCAGTTCTTC. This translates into CASSLGREVNNEQFF.

The CDR3 nucleotides read TGTGCCAGCACGAGTACAGGCGCCAGGGTAGCTTTCTTT. This codes for CASTSTGARVAFF. V gene TRBV28 combines with J gene TRBJ1-1; tentatively, D is TRBD1 (5 bases). In germline, CDR1 is MDHEN, CDR2 SYDVKM. This CDR3 has 13 amino acids. V was shortened by 7 bases and J by 10 bases, with 19 bases between the two germline ends.

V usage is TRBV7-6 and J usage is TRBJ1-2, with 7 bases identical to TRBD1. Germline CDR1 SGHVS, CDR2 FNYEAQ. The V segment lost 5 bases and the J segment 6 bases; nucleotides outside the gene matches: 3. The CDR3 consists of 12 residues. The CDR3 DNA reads TGTGCCAGCAGCGACAGGGTCGATGGCTACACCTTC. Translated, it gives CASSDRVDGYTF.

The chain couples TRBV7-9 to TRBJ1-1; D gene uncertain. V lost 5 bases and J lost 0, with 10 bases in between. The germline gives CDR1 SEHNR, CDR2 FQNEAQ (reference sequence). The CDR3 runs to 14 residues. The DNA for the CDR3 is TGTGCCAGCAGCGGGAGGACGGTGAACACTGAAGCTTTCTTT. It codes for CASSGRTVNTEAFF.

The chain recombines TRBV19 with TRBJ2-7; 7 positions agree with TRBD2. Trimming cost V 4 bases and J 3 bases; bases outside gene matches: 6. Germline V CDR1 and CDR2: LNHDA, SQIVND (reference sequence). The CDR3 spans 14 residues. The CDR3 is CASSTGLINYEQYF. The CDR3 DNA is TGTGCCAGTAGTACGGGACTAATCAACTACGAGCAGTACTTC.

The CDR3 is CASIKTGDEQYF. Written as DNA, the CDR3 is TGTGCCAGCATCAAAACAGGGGACGAGCAGTACTTC. The chain joins TRBV11-2 to TRBJ2-7, with TRBD1 matching 7 bases. With V trimmed by 7 bases and J by 5 bases, 5 bases remained unmatched. Germline CDR1 and CDR2: SGHAT and FQNNGV. The CDR3 contains 12 residues.

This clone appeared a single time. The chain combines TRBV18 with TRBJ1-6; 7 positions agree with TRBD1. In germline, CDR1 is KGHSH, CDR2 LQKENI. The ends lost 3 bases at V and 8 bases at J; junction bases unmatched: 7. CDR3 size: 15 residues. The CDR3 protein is CASSPAGGSHSPLHF. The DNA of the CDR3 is TGTGCCAGCTCACCGGCAGGGGGTTCGCATTCACCCCTCCACTTT.

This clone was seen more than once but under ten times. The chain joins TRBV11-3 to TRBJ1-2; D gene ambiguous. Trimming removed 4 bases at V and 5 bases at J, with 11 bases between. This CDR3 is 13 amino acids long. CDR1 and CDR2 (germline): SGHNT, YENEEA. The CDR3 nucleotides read TGTGCCAGCAGCTCCCCCCCTTTATATGGCTACACCTTC. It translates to CASSSPPLYGYTF. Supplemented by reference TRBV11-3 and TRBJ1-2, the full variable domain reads EAGVVQSPRYKIIEKKQPVAFWCNPISGHNTLYWYLQNLGQGPELLIRYENEEAVDDSQLPKDRFSAERLKGVDSTLKIQPAELGDSAVYLCASSSPPLYGYTFGSGTRLTVV.

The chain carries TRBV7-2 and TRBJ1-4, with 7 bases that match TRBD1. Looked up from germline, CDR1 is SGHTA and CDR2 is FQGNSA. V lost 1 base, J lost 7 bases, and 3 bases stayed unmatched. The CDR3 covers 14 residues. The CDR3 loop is CASSLGQGGEKLFF. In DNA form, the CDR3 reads TGTGCCAGCAGCTTAGGACAGGGAGGTGAAAAACTGTTTTTT.

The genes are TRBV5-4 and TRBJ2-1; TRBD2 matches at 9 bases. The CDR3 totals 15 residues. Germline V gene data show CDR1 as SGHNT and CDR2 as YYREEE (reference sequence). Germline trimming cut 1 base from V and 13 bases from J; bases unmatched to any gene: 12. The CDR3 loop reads CASSLFSPASGDQFF. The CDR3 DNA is TGTGCCAGCAGCTTGTTTTCCCCGGCTAGCGGGGACCAGTTCTTC.

The CDR3 region has the DNA TGTGCCAGCAGCACCGCGGGAGGAGGAGGCGAGCAGTACTTC. Translating it yields CASSTAGGGGEQYF. This chain connects TRBV7-9 to TRBJ2-7; 8 bases match TRBD2. The trim removed 5 bases at V and 6 bases at J, leaving 9 bases unmatched. The CDR3 extends over 14 amino acids. Germline V gives CDR1 SEHNR, CDR2 FQNEAQ (reference sequence).

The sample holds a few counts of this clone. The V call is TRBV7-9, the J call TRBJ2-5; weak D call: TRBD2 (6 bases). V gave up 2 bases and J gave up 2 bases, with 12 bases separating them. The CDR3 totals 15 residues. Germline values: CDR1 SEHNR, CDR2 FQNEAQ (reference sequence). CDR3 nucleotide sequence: TGTGCCAGCAGCTTAAAGGCCGGACTACAAGAGACCCAGTACTTC. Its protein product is CASSLKAGLQETQYF.